This is a list of T cell receptor beta chains from one sample in a study of blood T cell repertoires in COVID-19. The method was immunoSEQ multiplex PCR; TCRdb's version includes in-frame clones alone and lacks a portion of them. The sample consists of roughly 160,000 clones, roughly 84% of them appearing once. The source material was PBMCs or T cells enriched from blood (not recorded which). These receptors were collected from a woman aged 55-70 years who had recovered from COVID-19. Each CDR3 is given with its conserved first and last residue. A D gene is named only where the DNA matches it firmly. Size tells how often a clone was seen (once, few, many) or the class of an expanded clone, and some rows leave it out.

v_call	j_call	clone_size	d_call	cdr3_aa	cdr3_nt
TRBV30	TRBJ1-6	few	-	CAWRPRGGSYNSPLHF	TGTGCCTGGAGGCCTCGGGGGGGCTCCTATAATTCACCCCTCCACTTT
TRBV4-1	TRBJ1-6	-	-	CASSQQAIYSPLHF	TGCGCCAGCAGCCAACAAGCTATATACTCACCCCTCCACTTT
TRBV6-5	TRBJ2-1	-	TRBD1	CASSREYRGNEQFF	TGTGCCAGCAGCCGCGAGTACAGGGGAAATGAGCAGTTCTTC
TRBV5-1	TRBJ2-1	-	TRBD2	CASSFGWLAGNNEQFF	TGCGCCAGCAGCTTCGGGTGGCTAGCGGGGAACAATGAGCAGTTCTTC
TRBV7-8	TRBJ1-1	-	-	CASSFGLNTEAFF	TGTGCCAGCAGCTTCGGACTCAACACTGAAGCTTTCTTT
TRBV10-1	TRBJ1-6	-	-	CASSGTLNSPLHF	TGCGCCAGCAGCGGGACATTGAATTCACCCCTCCACTTT
TRBV11-2	TRBJ2-7	-	-	CASSPQQGFFMQYF	TGTGCCAGCAGCCCCCAGCAGGGGTTCTTCATGCAGTACTTC
TRBV18	TRBJ1-1	-	TRBD1	CASSPGTGGGTEAFF	TGTGCCAGCTCACCAGGGACAGGGGGCGGCACTGAAGCTTTCTTT
TRBV28	TRBJ2-1	-	TRBD1	CASSRTGVYYNEQFF	TGTGCCAGCAGTAGGACAGGGGTTTACTACAATGAGCAGTTCTTC
TRBV7-2	TRBJ2-7	once	TRBD2	CASSQRPREAYEQYF	TGTGCCAGCAGCCAACGTCCGCGGGAGGCCTACGAGCAGTACTTC
TRBV19	TRBJ1-1	-	-	CASSIVSLANTEAFF	TGTGCCAGTAGTATAGTTTCCTTGGCGAACACTGAAGCTTTCTTT
TRBV10-1	TRBJ2-3	once	TRBD1	CASSDRGWTDTQYF	TGCGCCAGCAGTGACAGGGGGTGGACAGATACGCAGTATTTT